There are a few counts of the clone carrying this TCR beta chain. Its cognate antigen is unknown. These data belong to a study of Graves' ophthalmopathy and Graves' hyperthyroidism. Whole-study context: Investigators collected peripheral blood at initial diagnosis, before any treatment was given. General study findings and limits: Thyroid clonotypes that were expanded above 0.001 frequency mostly also appeared in blood.

Ophthalmopathy was moderately-to-severely active, CAS at least 3, NOSPECS at least 4, lasting under 3 months. Other autoimmune disease, uncontrolled infection, pregnancy and lactation led to exclusion. RNA transcripts were the source from which TCR beta CDR3 regions were amplified. After a first-round RT-PCR with HTBI primers, a second-round multiplex PCR was run. In TCRdb, the multiplex PCR reads were re-called with MiXCR into one record per CDR3 protein. Among 150,000 to 200,000 distinct CDR3 sequences, 39% were seen once, and the ten largest hold nearly 9%. Trimming shortened V by 5 bases and J by 3 bases, and 17 bases separated the two germline ends. In germline, CDR1 is SGHTA, CDR2 FQGNSA. The length of the CDR3 is 15 residues.

Sequencing was performed on peripheral blood. The sequence was obtained from a man under 40 with Graves' ophthalmopathy. V usage is TRBV7-2 and J usage is TRBJ2-7; tentative D call: TRBD2 (6 bases). CDR3 in DNA: TGTGCCAGCAGCCCCTTTCCCGGGAGTATCTACGAGCAGTACTTC. It translates to CASSPFPGSIYEQYF.